The source of this TCR beta chain is a study of technical replicates of blood from several donors. From germline, CDR1 is SGHRS and CDR2 YFSETQ. This CDR3 is 14 amino acids long. With 4 bases clipped from V and 6 bases from J, the junction kept 7 bases outside the gene matches. Sequencing was performed with immunoSEQ multiplex PCR; in TCRdb, only in-frame clones are kept and a portion is missing. The profile shows about 48,000 clones, approximately 90% of them singletons. This receptor was taken from a human donor in good health. Some clones in this sample may be carry-over from other donors' samples. The chain has TRBV5-1 and TRBJ1-2, with 9 bases lining up with TRBD1. Input material: PBMCs. This chain's CDR3 is CASSDWTGVDGYTF. The DNA of the CDR3 is TGCGCCAGCAGCGACTGGACAGGGGTGGATGGCTACACCTTC. Full variable domain (missing parts from reference TRBV5-1 and TRBJ1-2): KAGVTQTPRYLIKTRGQQVTLSCSPISGHRSVSWYQQTPGQGLQFLFEYFSETQRNKGNFPGRFSGRQFSNSRSEMNVSTLELGDSALYLCASSDWTGVDGYTFGSGTRLTVV.